The entry that follows covers one TCR beta chain sequence. Its specificity is not known. V was pared by 5 bases and J by 5 bases, with 4 bases between. The CDR3 sequence is 10 residues long. Germline V gene sequence: CDR1 SQVTM, CDR2 ANQGSEA. The data stem from a study of beta chain features in type 1 diabetes. Looking at the study overall: Healthy donors and patients had similar age, gender and cell yields. Study-level findings and limits: A cDNA-based sequencing approach could over-represent cells with high TCR expression. TCRB CDR3 length was moderately but significantly reduced in all four CD4+ subsets of Type 1 diabetes patients.

Of the isolated RNA, all was reverse transcribed, and so the sequenced material was expressed TCRB transcripts. This table comes from immunoSEQ multiplex PCR, and its TCRdb copy is limited to in-frame clones, with some not included. Of 95,000 to 150,000 clones listed, about a sixth are singletons. Sequencing was performed on central memory CD4+ T cells from blood. The sequence was obtained from a man aged 30 to 39 with type 1 diabetes. This chain joins TRBV29-1 and TRBJ2-1, with D unresolved. The CDR3 reads CSVLNNEQFF. The CDR3 DNA is TGCAGCGTTCTAAACAATGAGCAGTTCTTC.